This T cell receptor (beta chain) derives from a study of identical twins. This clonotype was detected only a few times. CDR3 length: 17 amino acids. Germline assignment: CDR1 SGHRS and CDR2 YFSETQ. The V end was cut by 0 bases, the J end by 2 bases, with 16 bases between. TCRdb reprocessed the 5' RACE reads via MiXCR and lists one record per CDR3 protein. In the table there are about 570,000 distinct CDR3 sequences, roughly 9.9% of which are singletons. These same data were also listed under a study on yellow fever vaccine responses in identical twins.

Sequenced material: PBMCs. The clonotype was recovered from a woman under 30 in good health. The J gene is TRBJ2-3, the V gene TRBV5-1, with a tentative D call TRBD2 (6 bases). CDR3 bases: TGCGCCAGCAGCTTGGTCCCCGGGACTCAAAACACAGATACGCAGTATTTT. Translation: CASSLVPGTQNTDTQYF.